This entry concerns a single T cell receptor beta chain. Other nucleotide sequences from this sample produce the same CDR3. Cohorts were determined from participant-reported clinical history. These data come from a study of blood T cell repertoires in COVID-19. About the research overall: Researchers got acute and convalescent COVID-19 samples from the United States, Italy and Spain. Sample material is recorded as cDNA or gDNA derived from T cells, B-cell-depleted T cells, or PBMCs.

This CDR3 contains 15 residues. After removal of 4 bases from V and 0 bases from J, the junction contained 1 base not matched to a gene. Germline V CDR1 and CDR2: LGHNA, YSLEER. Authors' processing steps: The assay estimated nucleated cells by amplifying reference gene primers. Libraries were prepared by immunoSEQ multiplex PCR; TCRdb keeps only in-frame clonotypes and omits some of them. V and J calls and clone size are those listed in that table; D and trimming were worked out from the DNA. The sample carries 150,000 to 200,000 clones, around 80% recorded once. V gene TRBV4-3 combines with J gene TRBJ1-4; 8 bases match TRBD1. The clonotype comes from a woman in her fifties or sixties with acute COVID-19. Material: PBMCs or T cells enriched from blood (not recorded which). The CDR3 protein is CASSPTGATNEKLFF. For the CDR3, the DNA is TGCGCCAGCAGCCCGACAGGGGCAACTAATGAAAAACTGTTTTTT.